This T cell receptor (beta chain) was sequenced in a study of blood T cell repertoires in COVID-19 (TCRdb year 2020). At the level of the whole study: Samples from collaborators originated in the United States, Italy and Spain and spanned both the acute and convalescent phases of COVID-19. The prospective study material was composed of cDNA or gDNA derived from T cells, B-cell-depleted T cells, or PBMCs. The dataset comprised deeply sampled blood TCRbeta repertoires from subjects exposed to, actively infected with, or recovered from COVID-19. The repertoires were made available in a free public database intended to serve as a resource for research on the immune response to SARS-CoV-2. Samples were obtained from the ongoing ImmuneRACE study (first 160 participants) and from 950 to 1,500 subjects provided by 6 global collaborators. Sample metadata almost always included a de-identified subject ID, COVID-19 status, age in years and sex. HLA class I and class II types, where available, came from metadata supplied by the sample provider rather than from assay-based typing.

General conclusions and limits of the study: Clinical and demographic metadata were provided uncurated, with the amount varying by source and participant.

The immunoSEQ Assay, a bias-controlled multiplex PCR, was used to amplify TCRbeta CDR3 regions from genomic DNA. The study's processing was this. Within the assay, amplification of reference gene primers was used to estimate how many nucleated cells each sample contained. Sequence reads were collapsed and filtered to measure the absolute abundance of every unique TCRbeta CDR3 rearrangement. For each sample, productive Simpson clonality was calculated as the square root of Simpson's diversity index over productive rearrangements. The immuneACCESS repertoire file appears here via TCRdb, limited to in-frame rearrangements. These files lack a portion of the clones; in checked studies, under half of the deficit traces to unresolved V genes, and the cause of the others is not known. Clone size and V and J calls were adopted from that table, with D and trimming inferred from the DNA. Across this sample there are about 250,000 clones, with about nine tenths seen only once. The ten largest clones capture around 1.8% of the sample.

Participants in the prospective study were aged roughly 18 to 100 years, lived in under 30 United States geographic areas, and enrolled through a virtual design. In the prospective study, participants were assigned to cohorts based on the clinical history participants reported in a screening survey and a study questionnaire. Recovered participants in ImmuneRACE Cohort 3 were defined as having two consecutive negative NP/OP PCR tests, clearance from a healthcare professional, or resolution of symptoms. Mobile phlebotomists in the prospective study collected whole blood, serum and a nasopharyngeal or oropharyngeal swab from every participant. Over an approximately 2-month period, participants in the prospective study had the option of providing additional blood draws and questionnaires. Blood samples from the prospective study were shipped frozen or at room temperature prior to DNA extraction. As for this clone: Its antigen is unknown. No clone much larger than this one lies a single base away; base qualities are absent.

CDR1 and CDR2 were assigned from the germline V gene as SGHRS and YFSETQ. The CDR3 spans 13 residues, from the cysteine through the phenylalanine. CDR3 DNA is the only sequence kept; it has 39 bases, read in frame from the first base. V and J are truncated by 3 bases and 3 bases respectively, leaving an intervening sequence of 9 bases. The rearrangement combines TRBV5-1 with TRBJ1-2; TRBD1 is perhaps the D gene, given 6 matching bases. The source of this sequence is a man in his forties who had recovered from COVID-19. Sequences were obtained from PBMCs or T cells enriched from blood (not recorded which). The DNA reads TGCGCCAGCAGCTCGACAGGCGACTATGGCTACACCTTC. It codes for CASSSTGDYGYTF.